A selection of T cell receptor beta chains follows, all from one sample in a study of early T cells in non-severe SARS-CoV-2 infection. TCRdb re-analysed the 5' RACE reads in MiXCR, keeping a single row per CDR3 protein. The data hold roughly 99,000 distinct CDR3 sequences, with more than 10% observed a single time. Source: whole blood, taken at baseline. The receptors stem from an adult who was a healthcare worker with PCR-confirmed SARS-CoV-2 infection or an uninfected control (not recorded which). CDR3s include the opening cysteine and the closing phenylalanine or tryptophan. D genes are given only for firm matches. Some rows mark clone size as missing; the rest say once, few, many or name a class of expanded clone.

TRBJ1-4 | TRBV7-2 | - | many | CASSLGAVKLFF | TGTGCCAGCAGCTTAGGCGCAGTAAAACTGTTTTTT
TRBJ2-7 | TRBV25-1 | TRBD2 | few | CASSEGGTYEQYF | TGTGCCAGCAGTGAGGGGGGGACCTACGAGCAGTACTTC
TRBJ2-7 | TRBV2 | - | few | CASSENRGEQYF | TGTGCCAGCAGTGAAAATAGGGGCGAGCAGTACTTC
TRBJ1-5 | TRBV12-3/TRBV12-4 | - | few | CASSSSGTLSQPQHF | TGTGCCAGCAGTTCAAGTGGGACATTGAGTCAGCCCCAGCATTTT
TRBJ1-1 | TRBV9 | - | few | CASSVEGLMNTEAFF | TGTGCCAGCAGCGTAGAGGGCTTAATGAACACTGAAGCTTTCTTT
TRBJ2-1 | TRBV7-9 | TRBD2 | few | CASSPGLAGEQFF | TGTGCCAGCAGCCCAGGACTAGCCGGGGAGCAGTTCTTC
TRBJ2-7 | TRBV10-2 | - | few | CATRSPNYEQYF | TGCGCCACCCGGTCCCCTAACTACGAGCAGTACTTC
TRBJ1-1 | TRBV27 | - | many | CASSITGRTEAFF | TGTGCCAGCAGTATTACAGGGAGGACTGAAGCTTTCTTT
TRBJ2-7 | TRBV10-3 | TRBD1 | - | CAISGGTAIYEQYF | TGTGCCATCAGTGGAGGGACAGCCATATACGAGCAGTACTTC
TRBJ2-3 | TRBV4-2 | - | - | CASSQEYDLSTDTQYF | TGTGCCAGCAGCCAAGAATACGACCTTAGCACAGATACGCAGTATTTT
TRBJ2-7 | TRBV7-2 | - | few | CASSLESTALSYEQYF | TGTGCCAGCAGCTTAGAGTCGACAGCTCTCTCCTACGAGCAGTACTTC
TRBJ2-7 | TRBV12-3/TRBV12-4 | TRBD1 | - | CASAGGSYEQYF | TGTGCCAGCGCAGGGGGCTCCTACGAGCAGTACTTC
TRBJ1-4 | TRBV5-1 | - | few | CASSPILEPTNEKLFF | TGCGCCAGCAGCCCAATCTTGGAGCCAACTAATGAAAAACTGTTTTTT
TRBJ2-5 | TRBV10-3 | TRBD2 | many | CAISEPGTSGLQETQYF | TGTGCCATCAGTGAGCCAGGGACTAGCGGACTACAAGAGACCCAGTACTTC
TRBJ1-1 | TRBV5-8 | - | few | CASSLLSGIPEAFF | TGTGCCAGCAGCTTGTTATCGGGTATCCCTGAAGCTTTCTTT
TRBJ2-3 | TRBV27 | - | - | CASRLLGRPPTDTQYF | TGTGCCAGCAGACTGCTCGGGAGACCTCCCACAGATACGCAGTATTTT
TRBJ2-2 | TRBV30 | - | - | CAWSGLRTGELFF | TGTGCCTGGAGTGGATTGCGTACCGGGGAGCTGTTTTTT
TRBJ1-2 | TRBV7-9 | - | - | CASSLLLDYGYTF | TGTGCCAGCAGCTTACTTCTGGATTATGGCTACACCTTC
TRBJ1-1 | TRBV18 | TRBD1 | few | CASLGQIGTEAFF | TGTGCCAGCCTGGGACAGATAGGCACTGAAGCTTTCTTT
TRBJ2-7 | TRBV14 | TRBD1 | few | CASSQETGSYEQYF | TGTGCCAGCAGCCAAGAGACAGGGTCCTACGAGCAGTACTTC
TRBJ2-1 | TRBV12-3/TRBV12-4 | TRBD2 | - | CASMLAGGSSYNEQFF | TGTGCCAGCATGCTAGCGGGGGGAAGCTCCTACAATGAGCAGTTCTTC
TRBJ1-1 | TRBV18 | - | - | CASSPPRPEPTEAFF | TGTGCCAGCTCACCACCCCGGCCGGAGCCAACTGAAGCTTTCTTT
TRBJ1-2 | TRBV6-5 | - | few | CASTEDSGAGPYGYTF | TGTGCCAGCACCGAGGATTCCGGGGCCGGACCCTATGGCTACACCTTC
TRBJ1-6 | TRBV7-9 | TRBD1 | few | CARSLATGGRSYNSPLHF | TGTGCCCGCAGCTTAGCGACAGGGGGCCGGTCCTATAATTCACCCCTCCACTTT
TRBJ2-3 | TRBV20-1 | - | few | CSARDRRGTDTQYF | TGCAGTGCTAGAGATCGGCGGGGCACAGATACGCAGTATTTT
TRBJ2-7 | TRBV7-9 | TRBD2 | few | CASSPPSGRAYEQYF | TGTGCCAGCAGCCCTCCTAGCGGGAGGGCCTACGAGCAGTACTTC
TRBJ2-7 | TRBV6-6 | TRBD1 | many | CASSSGTGRPYEQYF | TGTGCCAGCAGTTCCGGGACAGGGAGACCCTACGAGCAGTACTTC
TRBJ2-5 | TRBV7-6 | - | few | CASSYDGQETQYF | TGTGCCAGCAGCTACGACGGCCAAGAGACCCAGTACTTC
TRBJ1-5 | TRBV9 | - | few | CASSVSGDNQPQHF | TGTGCCAGCAGCGTATCAGGGGACAATCAGCCCCAGCATTTT
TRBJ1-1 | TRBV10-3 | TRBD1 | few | CAISETGGRGEAFF | TGTGCCATCAGTGAGACAGGGGGAAGGGGTGAAGCTTTCTTT
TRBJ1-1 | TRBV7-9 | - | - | CASSLEGGGAEAFF | TGTGCCAGCAGCTTAGAGGGAGGGGGAGCTGAAGCTTTCTTT
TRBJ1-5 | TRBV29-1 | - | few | CSVEDGGQPQHF | TGCAGCGTTGAAGATGGGGGTCAGCCCCAGCATTTT
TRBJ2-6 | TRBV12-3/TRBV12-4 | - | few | CASRVAGANVLTF | TGTGCCAGCAGGGTAGCTGGGGCCAACGTCCTGACTTTC
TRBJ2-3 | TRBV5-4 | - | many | CASSPGRTSTDTQYF | TGTGCCAGCAGCCCGGGACGAACCAGCACAGATACGCAGTATTTT
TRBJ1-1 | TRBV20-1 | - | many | CSARDRSVWTEAFF | TGCAGTGCTAGAGATCGGTCTGTATGGACTGAAGCTTTCTTT
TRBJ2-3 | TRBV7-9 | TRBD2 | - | CASSLVVGGPADTQYF | TGTGCCAGCAGCTTAGTGGTGGGAGGGCCGGCCGATACGCAGTATTTT
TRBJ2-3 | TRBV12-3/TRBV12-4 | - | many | CASSRGLGTQYF | TGTGCCAGCAGTCGAGGGTTGGGTACGCAGTATTTT
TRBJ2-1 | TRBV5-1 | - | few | CASSLEHRLFYNEQFF | TGCGCCAGCAGCTTGGAACACAGACTCTTCTACAATGAGCAGTTCTTC
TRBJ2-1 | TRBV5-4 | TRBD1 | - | CASRPGQSSYNEQFF | TGTGCCAGCAGGCCGGGACAGAGCTCCTACAATGAGCAGTTCTTC
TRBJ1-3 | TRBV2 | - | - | CASSSWAGNTIYF | TGTGCCAGCAGTAGCTGGGCTGGAAACACCATATATTTT